One and the same sample provided the 8 T cell receptor beta chains below, sequenced in a study of beta chain features in type 1 diabetes. Whole-study findings and limits: TCRB CDR3 length was moderately but significantly reduced in all four CD4+ subsets of Type 1 diabetes patients.

The study reverse transcribed the entire isolated RNA, so it sequenced expressed TCRB transcripts. Assay used: immunoSEQ multiplex PCR; TCRdb lists only in-frame clones, some missing. The sample contains over 150,000 clones, approximately 8.4% of which appear only once. These receptors have no identified antigens. Sequencing input: central memory CD4+ T cells from blood. The receptors derive from a man aged 18 to 30 with type 1 diabetes.

This clone was seen a handful of times. This chain joins TRBV15 and TRBJ2-1; TRBD2 matches at 8 bases. The length of the CDR3 is 14 residues. CDR1 is LNHNV and CDR2 is YYDKDF in the germline V gene (reference sequence). Trimming at V came to 6 bases and at J to 4 bases, leaving 5 bases not matched to a gene. The CDR3 is CATSTGLAYNEQFF. CDR3 coding DNA: TGTGCCACCAGTACTGGACTAGCTTACAATGAGCAGTTCTTC.

J is TRBJ2-2 and V is TRBV19; a weak D match, TRBD1 (6 bases). V was cut by 3 bases and J by 0 bases, with 11 bases left in between. The CDR3 spans 16 residues. Germline CDR1 and CDR2: LNHDA and SQIVND (reference sequence). The CDR3 DNA reads as TGTGCCAGTAGTATCTGGAGGACAGCGAACACCGGGGAGCTGTTTTTT. It specifies CASSIWRTANTGELFF.

This chain joins TRBV28 and TRBJ2-7; 7 nucleotides line up with TRBD1. The V gene end was trimmed by 6 bases and the J gene end by 7 bases; junction bases not matched to a gene: 9. The CDR3 loop spans 13 amino acids. Germline V gene sequence: CDR1 MDHEN, CDR2 SYDVKM. The CDR3 nucleotides are TGTGCCAGCAGCGACAGGGACCTGGGAGAGCAGTACTTC. The encoded protein is CASSDRDLGEQYF.

V gene TRBV10-3 combines with J gene TRBJ2-1; 8 positions match TRBD2. This CDR3 region has 13 residues. Germline V lookup: CDR1 ENHRY, CDR2 SYGVKD. With 6 bases clipped from V and 8 bases from J, the junction kept 6 bases outside the gene matches. The CDR3 spells CAIRAGTSDEQFF. CDR3 nucleotides: TGTGCCATCAGGGCCGGGACTAGTGATGAGCAGTTCTTC.

This clone has only a few counts. The chain carries TRBV28 and TRBJ2-1, with 16 bases that match TRBD2. The germline gives CDR1 MDHEN, CDR2 SYDVKM. V gave up 1 base and J gave up 9 bases; unmatched junction bases: 6. The CDR3 totals 17 residues. As DNA, the CDR3 is TGTGCCAGCAGTTTATTGGGGACTAGCGGGAGGGCCCCTGAGCAGTTCTTC. Encoded protein: CASSLLGTSGRAPEQFF.

The chain carries TRBV27 and TRBJ2-5; possible D gene TRBD2, 5 bases. Deletions cut 7 bases from V and 5 bases from J, with 17 bases between. The CDR3 has 14 amino acids. Germline V CDR1 and CDR2: MNHEY, SMNVEV (reference sequence). The CDR3 sequence is CASTPRARGETQYF. In DNA form, the CDR3 reads TGTGCCAGCACCCCGAGGGCAAGAGGGGAGACCCAGTACTTC.

This clone was observed many times. This chain connects TRBV27 to TRBJ1-5; maybe TRBD1 (5 bases). Germline lookup yields CDR1 MNHEY and CDR2 SMNVEV (reference sequence). The CDR3 sequence is 12 residues long. The V end was cut by 9 bases, the J end by 7 bases, with 13 bases between. This CDR3 reads CASRGGIQPQHF. The CDR3 DNA sequence: TGTGCCAGTCGGGGGGGGATCCAGCCCCAGCATTTT.

This clone has at least ten counts. V is TRBV19 and J is TRBJ1-2; D perhaps matches TRBD1 (5 bases). The CDR3 totals 15 residues. Trimming removed 5 bases at V and 2 bases at J, with 15 bases between. CDR1 and CDR2 from the germline V gene are LNHDA and SQIVND (reference sequence). The CDR3 here is CASSAGRPGNYGYTF. The CDR3 DNA reads TGTGCCAGTAGTGCGGGACGCCCCGGGAACTATGGCTACACCTTC.